The clone carrying this T cell receptor beta chain was detected only a few times. Time point: newly diagnosed GD, antithyroid drugs for less than 3 months. Construction of the TCR library relied on RNA isolated from PBMCs. The sample belongs to a study of regulatory T cells in long-lasting Graves disease. CDR3-region Arm-PCR and iRepertoire HTBI primers produced the TCR beta libraries. TCRdb passed the multiplex PCR reads through MiXCR, listing each CDR3 protein once. The table lists fewer than 550,000 distinct CDR3 sequences, 15% to 20% of them singletons. This CDR3 spans 15 amino acids. CDR1 is DFQATT, CDR2 SNEGSKA, per germline (reference sequence). V gave up 1 base and J gave up 5 bases; unmatched junction bases: 7. These same records also appear under a second study, on T cells in Graves' hyperthyroidism and ophthalmopathy.

This TCR came from a woman aged 40-60 years with Graves disease. The V and J genes are TRBV20-1 and TRBJ1-1, with 10 bases aligning to TRBD1. This specimen consisted of peripheral blood mononuclear cells (PBMCs), obtained at new diagnosis, from a patient treated with antithyroid drugs. CDR3 nucleotide sequence: TGCAGTGCTAGAGGGTTGGGACAGGGGAGTACTGAAGCTTTCTTT. The encoded protein is CSARGLGQGSTEAFF.